The clone carrying this T cell receptor (beta chain) was picked up a small number of times. Unmatched junction bases numbered 6, after V lost 6 bases and J lost 1 base. Germline V gene sequence: CDR1 LNHDA, CDR2 SQIVND (reference sequence). The CDR3 is made up of 15 amino acids. The data derive from a study of regulatory T cells in long-lasting Graves disease. Through Arm-PCR of CDR3 regions and iRepertoire HTBI primers, TCR beta libraries were built. TCRdb independently ran MiXCR on the multiplex PCR reads; one entry per CDR3 protein. The sample records about 470,000 distinct CDR3 sequences, 20% to 25% being singletons. As for time point: persistent/refractory GD, antithyroid drugs over 5 years with positive TRAb. PBMC RNA was the source of the TCR library.

The TCR was taken from a female donor with Graves disease. V is TRBV19 and J is TRBJ1-1, with 9 bases aligning to TRBD1. Source: peripheral blood mononuclear cells (PBMCs), taken when the disease was refractory, from a patient treated with antithyroid drugs. The CDR3, as DNA: TGTGCCAGTAGCGGACAGGGGTTCAGGAACACTGAAGCTTTCTTT. Translated, it gives CASSGQGFRNTEAFF.